This TCR beta chain derives from a study of T cell responses to AZD1222 COVID-19 vaccine. Looking at the study overall: It was second doses at about 4 or about 12 weeks that were pooled. Notes on the study in general: Repertoire collection took place solely once the T cell response had peaked. Unmutated variant regions are reportedly the target of nearly half of TCRs that are spike-specific. It should be noted that donors were predominantly white British and more often female, and clonal diversity was possibly underestimated.

The V end lost 4 bases, the J end lost 2 bases, and 2 bases lay between the germline ends. Germline lookup yields CDR1 LGHDT and CDR2 YNNKEL (reference sequence). CDR3 length: 11 residues. TCRdb keeps only in-frame clones here, not all; method: immunoSEQ multiplex PCR. The sample shows over 85,000 clones, 65% to 85% of them seen only once. Comments on this clone: Its antigen is not known.

The gene calls are TRBV3-1 (or the pseudogene TRBV3-2) and TRBJ1-1; D ambiguous. This receptor was taken from an adult in good health. This sample comprised peripheral blood, obtained on day 0 of AZD1222 vaccination. The CDR3: CASSRNTEAFF. The CDR3 region has the DNA TGTGCCAGCAGCCGAAACACTGAAGCTTTCTTT.